This entry lists 13 T cell receptor beta chains sequenced from one sample in a study of cytomegalovirus exposure and HLA in healthy donors. Primers for the PCR totalled 60 Vbeta and 13 Jbeta. TCRdb's table, derived via immunoSEQ multiplex PCR, lists solely in-frame clones and lacks some. The sample has around 180,000 clones, about 80% seen once. Sequencing input: PBMCs. The receptors originated from a woman aged 50 to 65 in good health and CMV-seronegative.

The chain uses TRBV18 and TRBJ2-7; D is perhaps TRBD2 (6 bases). The CDR3 covers 15 residues. Trimming stripped 0 bases from V and 4 bases from J, with 13 bases between. The germline V gene encodes CDR1 KGHSH and CDR2 LQKENI. The CDR3 sequence: CASSPPGGARYEQYF. CDR3 nucleotides: TGTGCCAGCTCACCACCCGGAGGGGCAAGGTACGAGCAGTACTTC. The full variable domain, rest sourced from reference TRBV18 and TRBJ2-7, is NAGVMQNPRHLVRRRGQEARLRCSPMKGHSHVYWYRQLPEEGLKFMVYLQKENIIDESGMPKERFSAEFPKEGPSILRIQQVVRGDSAAYFCASSPPGGARYEQYFGPGTRLTVT.

DNA of the CDR3: TGCGCCAGCAGTCTAAAGACAGGGTCGGGCACTGAAGCTTTCTTT. This encodes CASSLKTGSGTEAFF. The V gene is TRBV10-2, the J gene TRBJ1-1; 7 bases are shared with TRBD1. CDR1 WSHSY and CDR2 SAAADI come from the germline V gene. The CDR3 contains 15 residues. With 5 bases clipped from V and 4 bases from J, the junction kept 10 bases outside the gene matches.

The CDR3 DNA reads as TGCGCCAGCAGCTTGGGGGGGACTAGCGGGTTAACTGAGCAGTTCTTC. It yields the protein CASSLGGTSGLTEQFF. The chain couples TRBV5-1 to TRBJ2-1, with 12 bases aligning to TRBD2. The trim removed 0 bases at V and 9 bases at J, leaving 7 bases unmatched. Per the germline V gene, CDR1 is SGHRS and CDR2 is YFSETQ. This CDR3 comprises 16 residues.

The J gene is TRBJ2-2, the V gene TRBV11-3; the match to TRBD2 covers 7 bases. The CDR3 runs to 13 residues. Germline assignment: CDR1 SGHNT and CDR2 YENEEA. Germline trimming cut 5 bases from V and 5 bases from J; bases unmatched to any gene: 2. The CDR3, as DNA: TGTGCCAGCAGCCCGGGAGGTACCGGGGAGCTGTTTTTT. It encodes CASSPGGTGELFF. The complete variable domain, with remaining parts taken from reference TRBV11-3 and TRBJ2-2, reads EAGVVQSPRYKIIEKKQPVAFWCNPISGHNTLYWYLQNLGQGPELLIRYENEEAVDDSQLPKDRFSAERLKGVDSTLKIQPAELGDSAVYLCASSPGGTGELFFGEGSRLTVL.

This clone was seen more than once but under ten times. The rearrangement uses TRBV29-1 and TRBJ2-3, with a tentative D call TRBD1 (5 bases). This CDR3 comprises 13 residues. CDR1 is SQVTM and CDR2 is ANQGSEA in the germline V gene. V lost 7 bases, J lost 1 base, and 12 bases lay in between. CDR3 region: CSGRQRGTDTQYF. CDR3 DNA sequence: TGCAGCGGCCGACAGCGAGGCACAGATACGCAGTATTTT.

This chain joins TRBV6-6 and TRBJ1-1; a possible D gene is TRBD1 (6 bases). V was shortened by 5 bases and J by 10 bases, with 17 bases between the two germline ends. Germline V gives CDR1 MNHNY, CDR2 SVGAGI (reference sequence). The CDR3 consists of 13 residues. The CDR3 coding sequence is TGTGCCAGCAGTGAGAAGGGGACAAGCCCAGCTTTCTTT. Amino acid sequence: CASSEKGTSPAFF.

The chain links TRBV15 to TRBJ2-1; D is perhaps TRBD2 (5 bases). Germline-derived CDR1 and CDR2 are LNHNV and YYDKDF (reference sequence). The CDR3 is 19 residues long. The V end was cut by 1 base, the J end by 0 bases, with 19 bases between. CDR3 sequence reads: CATSRGIHGETSSYNEQFF. CDR3 nucleotide sequence: TGTGCCACCAGCAGAGGAATCCACGGGGAGACAAGCTCCTACAATGAGCAGTTCTTC. The full variable domain, rest sourced from reference TRBV15 and TRBJ2-1, is DAMVIQNPRYQVTQFGKPVTLSCSQTLNHNVMYWYQQKSSQAPKLLFHYYDKDFNNEADTPDNFQSRRPNTSFCFLDIRSPGLGDTAMYLCATSRGIHGETSSYNEQFFGPGTRLTVL.

This clone was observed a few times. This chain uses TRBV10-2 with TRBJ2-5; no definite D call. Trimming took 6 bases from V and 0 from J, leaving 2 bases between them. CDR1 is WSHSY and CDR2 is SAAADI in the germline V gene. The CDR3 contains 11 residues. The CDR3 region is CASSNQETQYF. In DNA, the CDR3 is TGCGCCAGCAGCAACCAAGAGACCCAGTACTTC.

V and J are TRBV7-2 and TRBJ2-3; 7 positions agree with TRBD2. V was pared by 5 bases and J by 2 bases, with 13 bases of the junction left unmatched. Per germline, CDR1 SGHTA and CDR2 FQGNSA. This CDR3 spans 17 amino acids. In DNA, the CDR3 is TGTGCCAGCAGCCTCACCCTGACTAGCTTCGACACAGATACGCAGTATTTT. Its translation: CASSLTLTSFDTDTQYF.

V and J are TRBV6-6 and TRBJ2-1; 8 bases map to TRBD2. With V trimmed by 4 bases and J by 3 bases, 2 bases remained unmatched. This CDR3 region has 14 residues. CDR1 is MNHNY, CDR2 SVGAGI, per germline (reference sequence). The CDR3 spells CASSSGGVYNEQFF. As DNA, the CDR3 is TGTGCCAGCAGTTCGGGAGGGGTCTACAATGAGCAGTTCTTC.

The DNA for the CDR3 is TGTGCCAGCAGCTTCGGGATAAACACCGGGGAGCTGTTTTTT. Residues: CASSFGINTGELFF. The genes are TRBV7-9 and TRBJ2-2, with D perhaps TRBD2 (5 bases). Germline V CDR1 and CDR2: SEHNR, FQNEAQ (reference sequence). The CDR3 contains 14 residues. V dropped 3 bases and J dropped 2 bases, with 7 bases sitting between them. Variable domain in full (rest from reference TRBV7-9 and TRBJ2-2): DTGVSQNPRHKITKRGQNVTFRCDPISEHNRLYWYRQTLGQGPEFLTYFQNEAQLEKSRLLSDRFSAERPKGSFSTLEIQRTEQGDSAMYLCASSFGINTGELFFGEGSRLTVL.

This chain uses TRBV7-6 with TRBJ2-3, with 9 bases identical to TRBD2. The CDR3 consists of 16 residues. Germline V gene lookup returns CDR1 SGHVS and CDR2 FNYEAQ. V gave up 2 bases and J gave up 6 bases; unmatched junction bases: 9. CDR3 residues: CASSLSSGGGGDTQYF. DNA of the CDR3: TGTGCCAGCAGCTTATCTAGTGGCGGGGGGGGCGATACGCAGTATTTT. The variable domain in full, completed from reference TRBV7-6 and TRBJ2-3, reads GAGVSQSPRYKVTKRGQDVALRCDPISGHVSLYWYRQALGQGPEFLTYFNYEAQQDKSGLPNDRFSAERPEGSISTLTIQRTEQRDSAMYRCASSLSSGGGGDTQYFGPGTRLTVL.

The chain combines TRBV27 with TRBJ2-1; 9 bases fit TRBD2. Germline V gives CDR1 MNHEY, CDR2 SMNVEV (reference sequence). This CDR3 has 16 residues. V shed 2 bases, J shed 0 bases, and the junction held 2 bases outside the gene matches. CDR3 sequence reads: CASSLAGGSSYNEQFF. CDR3 coding DNA: TGTGCCAGCAGTTTAGCGGGGGGGAGCTCCTACAATGAGCAGTTCTTC.